What follows are 10 T cell receptor beta chains derived from one specimen sequenced in a study of cytomegalovirus exposure and HLA in healthy donors. Researchers ran the PCR with 60 Vbeta and 13 Jbeta primers. Using immunoSEQ multiplex PCR, the repertoire was profiled, and TCRdb retains in-frame clones only, with some absent. Here the sample spans roughly 130,000 clones, roughly 88% being singletons. The sequenced material came from PBMCs. These receptors were obtained from a woman between 40 and 55 years old in good health and CMV-seronegative.

This chain uses TRBV7-6 with TRBJ2-5; weak D call: TRBD2 (7 bases). The J call may be wrong; the DNA end is better matched by TRBJ2-7. Germline lookup yields CDR1 SGHVS and CDR2 FNYEAQ. The CDR3 contains 15 residues. CDR3 in DNA: TGTGCCAGCAGCTCCCGGGGGGCGACGCCTTACGAGCAGTACTTC. Translation: CASSSRGATPYEQYF.

V gene TRBV7-2 combines with J gene TRBJ2-5; TRBD2 aligns across 10 bases. Germline loops: CDR1 SGHTA, CDR2 FQGNSA. The CDR3 runs to 14 residues. V was clipped by 5 bases and J by 3 bases; unmatched bases: 3. The CDR3 sequence: CASSPGLAKETQYF. CDR3 nucleotides: TGTGCCAGCAGCCCGGGACTAGCGAAAGAGACCCAGTACTTC.

The rearrangement joins TRBV4-2 to TRBJ2-1; 10 positions match TRBD2. The germline V gene encodes CDR1 LGHNA and CDR2 YNFKEQ. J gave up 4 bases and V 2 bases, and 11 bases lay outside the gene matches. The CDR3 consists of 18 residues. CDR3 coding DNA: TGTGCCAGCAGCCAAAATCTTCCGGAACTAGCGGGATACAATGAGCAGTTCTTC. Translating it yields CASSQNLPELAGYNEQFF.

The rearrangement links TRBV5-8 to TRBJ1-5; 8 bases align to TRBD1. Germline V gene data show CDR1 as SGHTS and CDR2 as YDEGEE. V lost 4 bases to trimming and J lost 1 base; unmatched junction nucleotides: 4. CDR3 length: 15 residues. CDR3 protein: CASSQGQESNQPQHF. The CDR3 DNA reads as TGTGCCAGCAGCCAGGGACAGGAGAGCAATCAGCCCCAGCATTTT. The whole variable domain, remainder taken from reference TRBV5-8 and TRBJ1-5, is EAGVTQSPTHLIKTRGQQATLRCSPISGHTSVYWYQQALGLGLQFLLWYDEGEERNRGNFPPRFSGRQFPNYSSELNVNALELEDSALYLCASSQGQESNQPQHFGDGTRLSIL.

Here the CDR3 DNA reads TGTGCCAGCAGTTTGCTACAGTCCTCTGGGGCCAACGTCCTGACTTTC. Encoded protein: CASSLLQSSGANVLTF. V and J are TRBV27 and TRBJ2-6; no clear D gene. Germline CDR1 reads MNHEY; CDR2 reads SMNVEV (reference sequence). The CDR3 runs 16 residues. V lost 3 bases, J lost 0 bases, and 9 bases lay in between.

This chain connects TRBV27 to TRBJ1-5; D might be TRBD1 (5 bases). Germline CDR1 reads MNHEY; CDR2 reads SMNVEV (reference sequence). The length of the CDR3 is 19 residues. V gave up 6 bases and J gave up 0 bases, with 24 bases separating them. CDR3 sequence reads: CASSPRGTAALYSNQPQHF. Here the CDR3 DNA reads TGTGCCAGCAGCCCCCGCGGGACTGCGGCCTTATATAGCAATCAGCCCCAGCATTTT.

V usage is TRBV6-5 and J usage is TRBJ1-3; 7 bases map to TRBD1. V shed 6 bases and J 5 bases; nucleotides not matched to a gene: 1. CDR1 is MNHEY and CDR2 is SVGAGI in the germline V gene. This CDR3 is built from 12 residues. The CDR3 DNA reads TGTGCCAGCAGGACAGGGAGAAACACCATATATTTT. The encoded protein is CASRTGRNTIYF.

This clone is a singleton in its sample. V is TRBV27 and J is TRBJ2-5; TRBD2 matches at 12 bases. Germline V gene lookup returns CDR1 MNHEY and CDR2 SMNVEV (reference sequence). V shed 2 bases, J shed 5 bases, and the junction held 0 bases outside the gene matches. There are 14 residues in the CDR3. CDR3 protein: CASSLLAGGETQYF. DNA of the CDR3: TGTGCCAGCAGTTTACTAGCGGGAGGGGAGACCCAGTACTTC.

The V call is TRBV5-3, the J call TRBJ2-1; 10 nucleotides agree with TRBD2. TRBV5-3 is an ORF, with its function uncertain. V trimming: 3 bases; J trimming: 0 bases; junction bases outside the gene matches: 6. CDR3 size: 17 residues. In nucleotides, the CDR3 is TGTGCCAGAAGCTCCCTAGCGGGAGCTGACTCCTACAATGAGCAGTTCTTC. The encoded protein is CARSSLAGADSYNEQFF.

A single count supports this clone. The chain is built from TRBV7-6 and TRBJ2-3; 7 bases agree with TRBD2. The length of the CDR3 is 16 residues. The ends lost 4 bases at V and 4 bases at J; junction bases unmatched: 11. The germline CDR1 and CDR2 sequences are SGHVS and FNYEAQ. CDR3 amino acids: CASSSSWRERPDTQYF. In DNA form, the CDR3 reads TGTGCCAGCAGCTCCTCGTGGCGGGAGCGACCAGATACGCAGTATTTT.